This section outlines one T cell receptor beta chain sequence together with its context. This table comes from immunoSEQ multiplex PCR, and its TCRdb copy is limited to in-frame clones, with some not included. The table has under 2,500,000 clones, more than 90% seen once; the top ten hold about 0.13%. The sample originates from a study of shared clonotypes between healthy human individuals. The CDR3 runs 13 residues. V lost 0 bases to trimming and J lost 0 bases, with 4 bases between them. Germline V gene data show CDR1 as SGHNT and CDR2 as YYREEE (reference sequence). This chain connects TRBV5-4 to TRBJ2-7; D ambiguous. This TCR derives from a young man in good health. The sequenced sample consisted of naive CD4+ T cells sorted from blood. The subset denotes: CD45RA+ positively selected. In DNA, the CDR3 is TGTGCCAGCAGCTTGGACTACTCCTACGAGCAGTACTTC. Translation gives CASSLDYSYEQYF.